This T cell receptor beta chain stems from a study of blood T cell repertoires in COVID-19. Whole-study context: Acute and convalescent COVID-19 samples came from the United States, Italy and Spain. T cells, B-cell-depleted T cells, or PBMCs supplied cDNA or gDNA.

This CDR3 has 15 amino acids. Germline V gene sequence: CDR1 SGHVS, CDR2 FNYEAQ. Trimming took 5 bases from V and 1 from J, leaving 15 bases between them. Per the study methods: Reference gene primers were amplified, and this amplification served to estimate nucleated cell counts. Clones were sequenced by immunoSEQ multiplex PCR, and TCRdb holds only the in-frame ones, with some missing. From that table come the V and J calls and clone size; the DNA was used to work out D and trimming. The table lists 150,000 or so clones, under 95% of them singletons. The chain is built from TRBV7-6 and TRBJ2-7, with D perhaps TRBD2 (6 bases). Material: peripheral blood. This clonotype was obtained from a man over 45 with acute or convalescent COVID-19. The CDR3 sequence: CASSPSASESYEQYF. CDR3 DNA sequence: TGTGCCAGCAGCCCCTCGGCTAGCGAATCCTACGAGCAGTACTTC.